This entry lists 21 T cell receptor beta chains sequenced from one sample in a study of T-cell reconstitution after alpha-beta-depleted transplantation in children. A TCRbeta library incorporating unique molecular identifiers was prepared. TCRdb reanalysed the PCR reads using MiXCR and keeps one entry per CDR3 protein. Among approximately 200,000 distinct CDR3 sequences listed, just under 6.5% were seen once. Sequenced here: PBMCs, sampled before TCRalphabeta/CD19-depleted stem cell transplant. The receptors derive from a girl younger than two with combined immunodeficiency, due to receive a stem cell transplant.

This clonotype appeared many times. Mismatch with germline at one junction end may stem from a read error. The gene calls are TRBV20-1 and TRBJ2-1; the match to TRBD2 covers 15 bases. The germline V gene encodes CDR1 DFQATT and CDR2 SNEGSKA (reference sequence). The CDR3 is made up of 16 amino acids. The CDR3 spells CSARGTSGGHVIEQFF. The CDR3, as DNA: TGCAGTGCGAGAGGGACTAGCGGGGGGCACGTAATTGAGCAGTTCTTC.

Ten or more counts support this clonotype. The chain uses TRBV6-7 and TRBJ2-1; 10 positions agree with TRBD2. TRBV6-7 qualifies as an ORF whose function is uncertain. With 1 base clipped from V and 0 bases from J, the junction kept 6 bases outside the gene matches. The CDR3 length is 18 residues. CDR3 DNA sequence: TGTGCCAGCAGTTACTGGACTAGCGGTAGGAGCTCCTACAATGAGCAGTTCTTC. Translated, it gives CASSYWTSGRSSYNEQFF.

This clonotype has just a few counts. The chain employs TRBV15 and TRBJ2-5, with D possibly TRBD1 on 5 matching bases. Germline CDR1 LNHNV, CDR2 YYDKDF (reference sequence). V was clipped by 0 bases and J by 5 bases, with 22 bases between them. The CDR3 runs to 18 residues. As DNA, the CDR3 is TGTGCCACCAGCAGAGAAGTTGTCGGACACAGGTCCCGGGAGACCCAGTACTTC. Its translation is CATSREVVGHRSRETQYF.

This clonotype was seen many times. The V call is TRBV29-1, the J call TRBJ2-7; the D gene is possibly TRBD1 (5 bases). The length of the CDR3 is 13 residues. Trimming removed 4 bases from V and 1 base from J, with 11 bases in between. The germline CDR1 and CDR2 sequences are SQVTM and ANQGSEA. CDR3 coding DNA: TGCAGCGTTGTATCGACAGAGTCCTACGAGCAGTACTTC. Its protein product is CSVVSTESYEQYF.

This sequence joins TRBV6-5 and TRBJ1-4; unclear D gene. The CDR3 totals 15 residues. Per the germline V gene, CDR1 is MNHEY and CDR2 is SVGAGI. The V end lost 2 bases, the J end lost 4 bases, and 11 bases lay between the germline ends. The CDR3 nucleotides are TGTGCCAGCAGTTACGGCGGCAATGGTAATGAAAAACTGTTTTTT. Translating gives CASSYGGNGNEKLFF.

This clonotype came up many times. The chain uses TRBV12-3 or TRBV12-4 and TRBJ2-2; D remains unclear. Trimming took off 3 bases at V and 0 bases at J, with 5 bases between the two ends. The CDR3 is 14 residues long. CDR3 sequence reads: CASSFEPNTGELFF. DNA of the CDR3: TGTGCCAGCAGTTTCGAACCGAACACCGGGGAGCTGTTTTTT.

This clonotype was recorded at least ten times. The V gene is TRBV4-3, the J gene TRBJ2-3; 7 bases align to TRBD2. Unmatched junction bases numbered 10, after V lost 1 base and J lost 3 bases. Germline V CDR1 and CDR2: LGHNA, YSLEER. This CDR3 is 17 amino acids long. The CDR3 loop is CASSQAVAGVVTDTQYF. Written as DNA, the CDR3 is TGCGCCAGCAGCCAAGCGGTGGCGGGGGTGGTAACAGATACGCAGTATTTT.

The sample holds many counts of this clonotype. The V call is TRBV7-2, the J call TRBJ2-2, with no clear D. Germline values: CDR1 SGHTA, CDR2 FQGNSA. The CDR3 loop spans 16 amino acids. V lost 4 bases and J lost 0, with 12 bases in between. The CDR3, as DNA: TGTGCCAGCAGCTCGGGTCCTTATACGAACACCGGGGAGCTGTTTTTT. Protein: CASSSGPYTNTGELFF. The entire variable domain, with the rest obtained from reference TRBV7-2 and TRBJ2-2, is as follows: GAGVSQSPSNKVTEKGKDVELRCDPISGHTALYWYRQSLGQGLEFLIYFQGNSAPDKSGLPSDRFSAERTGGSVSTLTIQRTQQEDSAVYLCASSSGPYTNTGELFFGEGSRLTVL.

This clonotype has at least ten counts. The chain couples TRBV30 to TRBJ1-2; 9 nucleotides align to TRBD1. CDR1 and CDR2 (germline): GTSNPN, SVGIG (reference sequence). The CDR3 spans 16 residues. V shed 0 bases and J 4 bases; nucleotides not matched to a gene: 9. CDR3 DNA sequence: TGTGCCTGGAGTGTACAAAGGACAGGGGAGAGCTATGGCTACACCTTC. Its translation is CAWSVQRTGESYGYTF.

Details on this clonotype: A much larger clonotype is one base distant, so this may be a read error. The conserved phenylalanine or tryptophan normally closing the CDR3 is absent here, so this likely arose from a read error. The chain combines TRBV12-3 or TRBV12-4 with TRBJ2-1, with 8 bases identical to TRBD1. V dropped 8 bases and J dropped 6; count of bases not matched to a gene: 6. The CDR3 is made up of 13 amino acids. CDR3 bases: TGTGCCAGCGATGGACAGGGAGGCAATGAGCAGTTCTCC. As protein: CASDGQGGNEQFS.

This clonotype has a count of ten or more. The chain combines TRBV20-1 with TRBJ2-7; D may be TRBD2 (6 bases). Per germline, CDR1 DFQATT and CDR2 SNEGSKA (reference sequence). V shed 0 bases and J shed 3 bases, with 24 bases lying between them. This CDR3 is 18 amino acids long. As DNA, the CDR3 is TGCAGTGCTAGAGAACTACGGAGGGCAGTTCCTTGGGGCTACGAGCAGTACTTC. Translation: CSARELRRAVPWGYEQYF.

This clonotype was recorded many times. The rearrangement joins TRBV15 to TRBJ2-3; tentative D call: TRBD2 (5 bases). The CDR3 contains 15 residues. Germline V lookup: CDR1 LNHNV, CDR2 YYDKDF (reference sequence). V was pared by 5 bases and J by 2 bases, with 14 bases between. This chain's CDR3 is CATSGELGPTDTQYF. The CDR3 DNA follows: TGTGCCACCAGCGGGGAACTAGGCCCCACAGATACGCAGTATTTT.

The sample holds many counts of this clonotype. V gene TRBV4-3 combines with J gene TRBJ1-4, with 8 bases lining up with TRBD1. The CDR3 has 15 residues. V dropped 3 bases and J dropped 6; count of bases not matched to a gene: 6. Germline V CDR1 and CDR2: LGHNA, YSLEER. CDR3 sequence reads: CASSQNPTGDEKLFF. In DNA form, the CDR3 reads TGCGCCAGCAGCCAGAATCCGACAGGGGATGAAAAACTGTTTTTT.

This clonotype was observed a few times. This sequence joins TRBV5-1 and TRBJ2-1, with TRBD2 matching 9 bases. Germline CDR1 reads SGHRS; CDR2 reads YFSETQ. Losses at the gene ends were 4 bases for V and 6 bases for J; bases not matched to a gene: 20. The CDR3 consists of 19 residues. In DNA form, the CDR3 reads TGCGCCAGCAGCCCCCAGGAGGCAGTCTTCACTAGCGGGCCCAATGAGCAGTTCTTC. As protein: CASSPQEAVFTSGPNEQFF. The full variable domain, rest sourced from reference TRBV5-1 and TRBJ2-1, is KAGVTQTPRYLIKTRGQQVTLSCSPISGHRSVSWYQQTPGQGLQFLFEYFSETQRNKGNFPGRFSGRQFSNSRSEMNVSTLELGDSALYLCASSPQEAVFTSGPNEQFFGPGTRLTVL.

There are many counts of this clonotype. The genes are TRBV7-6 and TRBJ2-5; D is possibly TRBD2 (5 bases). V was cut by 3 bases and J by 3 bases, with 14 bases left in between. Per the germline V gene, CDR1 is SGHVS and CDR2 is FNYEAQ. The CDR3 is 15 amino acids. The CDR3 DNA reads as TGTGCCAGCAGCTTCATCCCGGGGAAGAAAGAGACCCAGTACTTC. This codes for CASSFIPGKKETQYF.

This clonotype was seen ten or more times. The V call is TRBV20-1, the J call TRBJ1-5; D gene unclear. Germline V lookup: CDR1 DFQATT, CDR2 SNEGSKA (reference sequence). The CDR3 sequence is 15 residues long. V shed 2 bases and J shed 2 bases, with 13 bases lying between them. The CDR3 DNA sequence: TGCAGTGCTAGATGGGTACAAATCGGCAATCAGCCCCAGCATTTT. Protein: CSARWVQIGNQPQHF.

This clonotype was counted at least ten times. This chain connects TRBV28 to TRBJ2-7, with TRBD1 matching 7 bases. The CDR3 has 14 amino acids. Trimming took 6 bases from V and 0 from J; bases not matched to a gene: 5. CDR1 and CDR2 (germline): MDHEN, SYDVKM. CDR3 in amino acids: CASSRTGYSYEQYF. CDR3 nucleotide sequence: TGTGCCAGCAGCCGGACAGGCTACTCCTACGAGCAGTACTTC. The full variable domain, completed using reference TRBV28 and TRBJ2-7, is DVKVTQSSRYLVKRTGEKVFLECVQDMDHENMFWYRQDPGLGLRLIYFSYDVKMKEKGDIPEGYSVSREKKERFSLILESASTNQTSMYLCASSRTGYSYEQYFGPGTRLTVT.

This clonotype was recorded many times. V usage is TRBV20-1 and J usage is TRBJ2-1; 8 nucleotides agree with TRBD1. V lost 0 bases to trimming and J lost 14 bases; unmatched junction nucleotides: 15. From germline, CDR1 is DFQATT and CDR2 SNEGSKA (reference sequence). The CDR3 has 15 amino acids. The CDR3 region has the DNA TGCAGTGCTAGAGAGTACCAGACAGGGGCCAGGTTGGAGTTCTTC. Translating it yields CSAREYQTGARLEFF.

This clonotype appeared many times. The V gene is TRBV24-1, the J gene TRBJ2-1, with D tentatively TRBD2 (7 bases). Germline V gene lookup returns CDR1 KGHDR and CDR2 SFDVKD. V was clipped by 2 bases and J by 2 bases, with 12 bases between them. This CDR3 comprises 16 residues. CDR3 DNA: TGTGCCACCAGTGATTCCCGGGGGGCCCCCTACAATGAGCAGTTCTTC. It is translated as CATSDSRGAPYNEQFF.

In this sample, this clonotype turned up a few times. The chain combines TRBV20-1 with TRBJ1-2, with 7 bases fitting TRBD1. The length of the CDR3 is 12 residues. The V and J ends lost 5 bases and 4 bases, in that order; junction bases with no gene match: 4. CDR1 is DFQATT and CDR2 is SNEGSKA in the germline V gene (reference sequence). The CDR3, as DNA: TGCAGTGCTGGCGGGACAGTCTATGGCTACACCTTC. This sequence encodes CSAGGTVYGYTF.

In its sample, this clonotype was seen many times. CDR3 in amino acids: CSAPPLVEGAAQYF. The CDR3 DNA follows: TGCAGTGCTCCCCCCCTGGTGGAAGGGGCGGCTCAGTACTTC. J is TRBJ2-7 and V is TRBV20-1; TRBD1 is a possible D gene (5 bases). Germline-derived CDR1 and CDR2 are DFQATT and SNEGSKA (reference sequence). This CDR3 has 14 residues. Deletions cut 5 bases from V and 10 bases from J, with 24 bases between.